The rows below give T cell receptor beta chains drawn from one sample of a study of T cell responses to AZD1222 COVID-19 vaccine. TCRdb's table, derived via immunoSEQ multiplex PCR, lists solely in-frame clones and lacks some. The sample consists of 95,000 to 150,000 clones, about 90% of them appearing once. The sequencing used peripheral blood, collected on day 0 of AZD1222 vaccination. All receptors derive from an adult in good health. CDR3s include the opening cysteine and the closing phenylalanine or tryptophan. The D gene is left open where the match is weak. Clone sizes are given selectively: once, few, many, or a class where the clone is expanded.

CDR3 DNA: TGTGCCAGCAGTTTGGGTGAAAAACTGTTTTTT
CDR3 protein: CASSLGEKLFF
D gene: NA
J gene: TRBJ1-4
V gene: TRBV12-3/TRBV12-4
clone size: few
CDR3 length: 11

CDR3 DNA: TGTGCCAGCAGCGTAGGCGCGGACTCTGGAAACACCATATATTTT
CDR3 protein: CASSVGADSGNTIYF
D gene: NA
J gene: TRBJ1-3
V gene: TRBV9
clone size: NA
CDR3 length: 15

CDR3 DNA: TGTGCCAGCAGCGGGACAGGGCTAGGGTCTGGAAACACCATATATTTT
CDR3 protein: CASSGTGLGSGNTIYF
D gene: TRBD1
J gene: TRBJ1-3
V gene: TRBV5-6
clone size: NA
CDR3 length: 16

CDR3 DNA: TGTGCCAGCAGTTTAGATCGTCAGGGTGACTATGGCTACACCTTC
CDR3 protein: CASSLDRQGDYGYTF
D gene: NA
J gene: TRBJ1-2
V gene: TRBV27
clone size: NA
CDR3 length: 15

CDR3 DNA: TGTGCCAGCAGCCCCAGACAGATTGGAAACACCATATATTTT
CDR3 protein: CASSPRQIGNTIYF
D gene: NA
J gene: TRBJ1-3
V gene: TRBV6-5
clone size: NA
CDR3 length: 14

CDR3 DNA: TGTGCCAGCAGGGTCGGGTTACCCCCAACCCATGGCTACACCTTC
CDR3 protein: CASRVGLPPTHGYTF
D gene: NA
J gene: TRBJ1-2
V gene: TRBV28
clone size: NA
CDR3 length: 15

CDR3 DNA: TGTGCCAGCAGCTTGGGGGCGGGAGTCTACACCGGGGAGCTGTTTTTT
CDR3 protein: CASSLGAGVYTGELFF
D gene: TRBD2
J gene: TRBJ2-2
V gene: TRBV5-6
clone size: NA
CDR3 length: 16

CDR3 DNA: TGTGCCAGCAGCAACCGACAGGGCGGCACAGATACGCAGTATTTT
CDR3 protein: CASSNRQGGTDTQYF
D gene: TRBD1
J gene: TRBJ2-3
V gene: TRBV27
clone size: NA
CDR3 length: 15

CDR3 DNA: TGTGCCAGCAGCTTAGGGGCAGGGGGCATTCCCTCCGAGCAGTACTTC
CDR3 protein: CASSLGAGGIPSEQYF
D gene: TRBD1
J gene: TRBJ2-7
V gene: TRBV13
clone size: NA
CDR3 length: 16

CDR3 DNA: TGTGCCAGCAGTATCGGACAGGGAACCTACGAGCAGTACTTC
CDR3 protein: CASSIGQGTYEQYF
D gene: TRBD1
J gene: TRBJ2-7
V gene: TRBV28
clone size: NA
CDR3 length: 14

CDR3 DNA: TGTGCCAGCAGTGACACCCACAGTTCTGGGGCCAACGTCCTGACTTTC
CDR3 protein: CASSDTHSSGANVLTF
D gene: NA
J gene: TRBJ2-6
V gene: TRBV6-4
clone size: NA
CDR3 length: 16

CDR3 DNA: TGTGCCAGTAGTAGGGCCCAGGGCATCCTTTCTCCTAACTATGGCTACACCTTC
CDR3 protein: CASSRAQGILSPNYGYTF
D gene: NA
J gene: TRBJ1-2
V gene: TRBV19
clone size: NA
CDR3 length: 18

CDR3 DNA: TGTGCCTGGAGTGTTCTGGGGGCTGTTGGCTACACCTTC
CDR3 protein: CAWSVLGAVGYTF
D gene: NA
J gene: TRBJ1-2
V gene: TRBV30
clone size: NA
CDR3 length: 13

CDR3 DNA: TGTGCCAGCAGTGAAAGGGCTTCGAATGGCTACACCTTC
CDR3 protein: CASSERASNGYTF
D gene: NA
J gene: TRBJ1-2
V gene: TRBV2
clone size: NA
CDR3 length: 13

CDR3 DNA: TGTGCCAGCAGCTCTAAACAGGGAAGTGAGCAGTTCTTC
CDR3 protein: CASSSKQGSEQFF
D gene: NA
J gene: TRBJ2-1
V gene: TRBV5-4
clone size: NA
CDR3 length: 13

CDR3 DNA: TGTGCCAGCAGCTTAAAGGGGGGGACCCCGATCGAAGCTTTCTTT
CDR3 protein: CASSLKGGTPIEAFF
D gene: NA
J gene: TRBJ1-1
V gene: TRBV7-3
clone size: NA
CDR3 length: 15

CDR3 DNA: TGCGCCAGCAGCCGTGAAGGGACAAACTATGGCTACACCTTC
CDR3 protein: CASSREGTNYGYTF
D gene: NA
J gene: TRBJ1-2
V gene: TRBV5-1
clone size: NA
CDR3 length: 14

CDR3 DNA: TGTGCCAGCAATTCGGGCCAGAGGAATACTGAAGCTTTCTTT
CDR3 protein: CASNSGQRNTEAFF
D gene: NA
J gene: TRBJ1-1
V gene: TRBV2
clone size: once
CDR3 length: 14

CDR3 DNA: TGTGCCAGCAGCTTGGGGTTGGGAGAAAAACTGTTTTTT
CDR3 protein: CASSLGLGEKLFF
D gene: NA
J gene: TRBJ1-4
V gene: TRBV5-4
clone size: NA
CDR3 length: 13

CDR3 DNA: TGCAGCGTTGAAGATTCGCAGGGGGCCGAAAATGAGCAGTTCTTC
CDR3 protein: CSVEDSQGAENEQFF
D gene: TRBD1
J gene: TRBJ2-1
V gene: TRBV29-1
clone size: NA
CDR3 length: 15

CDR3 DNA: TGTGCCAGCAGCCTTAAACAGGGCGGGTGGGATTCACCCCTCCACTTT
CDR3 protein: CASSLKQGGWDSPLHF
D gene: NA
J gene: TRBJ1-6
V gene: TRBV27
clone size: NA
CDR3 length: 16

CDR3 DNA: TGTGCCAGCAGCTCCTCGACAGGGGGCTCTGGGGCCAACGTCCTGACTTTC
CDR3 protein: CASSSSTGGSGANVLTF
D gene: TRBD1
J gene: TRBJ2-6
V gene: TRBV9
clone size: NA
CDR3 length: 17

CDR3 DNA: TGTGCCAGCAGCCACCGGACCTATGGCTACACCTTC
CDR3 protein: CASSHRTYGYTF
D gene: NA
J gene: TRBJ1-2
V gene: TRBV7-8
clone size: few
CDR3 length: 12

CDR3 DNA: TGTGCCAGCAGCCCCCAGAGAAACACCATATATTTT
CDR3 protein: CASSPQRNTIYF
D gene: NA
J gene: TRBJ1-3
V gene: TRBV3-1/TRBV3-2
clone size: NA
CDR3 length: 12

CDR3 DNA: TGTGCTAGCAGCCCCAGCGGGGACGGGGAAGCTTTCTTT
CDR3 protein: CASSPSGDGEAFF
D gene: NA
J gene: TRBJ1-1
V gene: TRBV7-7
clone size: NA
CDR3 length: 13

CDR3 DNA: TGTGCCAGCAGCTTAAGGGATGGTGGCTACACCTTC
CDR3 protein: CASSLRDGGYTF
D gene: NA
J gene: TRBJ1-2
V gene: TRBV5-5
clone size: NA
CDR3 length: 12

CDR3 DNA: TGTGCCAGCAGTCTACAGACTGGGACCGGGGAGCTGTTTTTT
CDR3 protein: CASSLQTGTGELFF
D gene: NA
J gene: TRBJ2-2
V gene: TRBV27
clone size: NA
CDR3 length: 14

CDR3 DNA: TGTGCCAGCAGCTTAGCGCCGGCCACTGAAGCTTTCTTT
CDR3 protein: CASSLAPATEAFF
D gene: NA
J gene: TRBJ1-1
V gene: TRBV7-9
clone size: NA
CDR3 length: 13

CDR3 DNA: TGTGCCAGCAGCAGACCTTGGGCAGGGAGGGTGTTTGGCACTGAAGCTTTCTTT
CDR3 protein: CASSRPWAGRVFGTEAFF
D gene: NA
J gene: TRBJ1-1
V gene: TRBV11-3
clone size: NA
CDR3 length: 18

CDR3 DNA: TGTGCCAGCAGCTTGGTAGGGCTCGATATTTCACCCCTCCACTTT
CDR3 protein: CASSLVGLDISPLHF
D gene: NA
J gene: TRBJ1-6
V gene: TRBV5-5
clone size: NA
CDR3 length: 15

CDR3 DNA: TGTGCCAGCAGCTTGGCGGGACGGGGGGAGCAGTACTTC
CDR3 protein: CASSLAGRGEQYF
D gene: NA
J gene: TRBJ2-7
V gene: TRBV11-3
clone size: NA
CDR3 length: 13

CDR3 DNA: TGTGCCAGCAGACGGGGATATGGAGGGGGCGTAGAGACCCAGTACTTC
CDR3 protein: CASRRGYGGGVETQYF
D gene: NA
J gene: TRBJ2-5
V gene: TRBV27
clone size: once
CDR3 length: 16

CDR3 DNA: TGCGCCAGCAGGGACAGCTCCTATAATTCACCCCTCCACTTT
CDR3 protein: CASRDSSYNSPLHF
D gene: NA
J gene: TRBJ1-6
V gene: TRBV5-1
clone size: NA
CDR3 length: 14

CDR3 DNA: TGCGCCAGCAGTTTAGGGAAGGGCTACGAGCAGTACTTC
CDR3 protein: CASSLGKGYEQYF
D gene: NA
J gene: TRBJ2-7
V gene: TRBV5-1
clone size: NA
CDR3 length: 13

CDR3 DNA: TGTGCCAGCAGTGAACTCTCAGAGCGTGAAAAACTGTTTTTT
CDR3 protein: CASSELSEREKLFF
D gene: NA
J gene: TRBJ1-4
V gene: TRBV2
clone size: few
CDR3 length: 14

CDR3 DNA: TGCGCCAGCAGCTTGGATCCTAGCGGGAGTAGATACAATGAGCAGTTCTTC
CDR3 protein: CASSLDPSGSRYNEQFF
D gene: TRBD2
J gene: TRBJ2-1
V gene: TRBV5-1
clone size: NA
CDR3 length: 17

CDR3 DNA: TGTGCCAGCAGTTTATCCGGGGGTCGCGAGACCCAGTACTTC
CDR3 protein: CASSLSGGRETQYF
D gene: NA
J gene: TRBJ2-5
V gene: TRBV27
clone size: few
CDR3 length: 14

CDR3 DNA: TGTGCCAGCAGCCAAGACAGTAACAGGGAGAAGGTCCTGACTTTC
CDR3 protein: CASSQDSNREKVLTF
D gene: NA
J gene: TRBJ2-6
V gene: TRBV3-1/TRBV3-2
clone size: NA
CDR3 length: 15

CDR3 DNA: TGTGCCACCAGTGATATGAAGGGGGACAATGAGCAGTTCTTC
CDR3 protein: CATSDMKGDNEQFF
D gene: NA
J gene: TRBJ2-1
V gene: TRBV24-1
clone size: NA
CDR3 length: 14

CDR3 DNA: TGTGCCAGCAGTTTTGACTCCTCCTACAATGAGCAGTTCTTC
CDR3 protein: CASSFDSSYNEQFF
D gene: NA
J gene: TRBJ2-1
V gene: TRBV28
clone size: once
CDR3 length: 14

CDR3 DNA: TGTGCCAGCAGCTTGGGAGGACGGATTGGGGAAGAAGCTTTCTTT
CDR3 protein: CASSLGGRIGEEAFF
D gene: NA
J gene: TRBJ1-1
V gene: TRBV9
clone size: NA
CDR3 length: 15

CDR3 DNA: TGTGCCAGCAGCCCTCACCAGGGAAGCACTGAAGCTTTCTTT
CDR3 protein: CASSPHQGSTEAFF
D gene: NA
J gene: TRBJ1-1
V gene: TRBV27
clone size: NA
CDR3 length: 14

CDR3 DNA: TGTGCCAGCAGTTTGGGGGGACTAGCGGGAGGGCCAGGTGAGCAGTTCTTC
CDR3 protein: CASSLGGLAGGPGEQFF
D gene: TRBD2
J gene: TRBJ2-1
V gene: TRBV27
clone size: NA
CDR3 length: 17

CDR3 DNA: TGTGCCAGTAGTATTCTGGGCCGGACCACAGATACGCAGTATTTT
CDR3 protein: CASSILGRTTDTQYF
D gene: NA
J gene: TRBJ2-3
V gene: TRBV19
clone size: NA
CDR3 length: 15

CDR3 DNA: TGTGCCATCACCTCCGCTGGACCCTCCTACGAGCAGTACTTC
CDR3 protein: CAITSAGPSYEQYF
D gene: NA
J gene: TRBJ2-7
V gene: TRBV10-3
clone size: NA
CDR3 length: 14

CDR3 DNA: TGTGCCAGCAGTCCCTGGCAGGGCGGCAATCAGCCCCAGCATTTT
CDR3 protein: CASSPWQGGNQPQHF
D gene: NA
J gene: TRBJ1-5
V gene: TRBV2
clone size: NA
CDR3 length: 15

CDR3 DNA: TGTGCCAGCTCACGGACCGCGGTGAATGAGCAGTTCTTC
CDR3 protein: CASSRTAVNEQFF
D gene: NA
J gene: TRBJ2-1
V gene: TRBV18
clone size: NA
CDR3 length: 13

CDR3 DNA: TGTGCCTGGAGTGTTATGGGACGGAACACTGAAGCTTTCTTT
CDR3 protein: CAWSVMGRNTEAFF
D gene: NA
J gene: TRBJ1-1
V gene: TRBV30
clone size: NA
CDR3 length: 14

CDR3 DNA: TGTGCCAGCAGTGAAGGAAGGGGGCTGGGAAACACCATATATTTT
CDR3 protein: CASSEGRGLGNTIYF
D gene: TRBD1
J gene: TRBJ1-3
V gene: TRBV2
clone size: NA
CDR3 length: 15

CDR3 DNA: TGTGCCAGCAGCAAAGAGCAGCCCCAGCATTTT
CDR3 protein: CASSKEQPQHF
D gene: NA
J gene: TRBJ1-5
V gene: TRBV21-1
clone size: NA
CDR3 length: 11

CDR3 DNA: TGCGCCAGCAGCCCGGGGGCAGGGGGCCGCTCCCTCTATGGCTACACCTTC
CDR3 protein: CASSPGAGGRSLYGYTF
D gene: TRBD1
J gene: TRBJ1-2
V gene: TRBV5-1
clone size: NA
CDR3 length: 17

CDR3 DNA: TGTGCCAGCAGCGGACAGAGCACCAACACTGAAGCTTTCTTT
CDR3 protein: CASSGQSTNTEAFF
D gene: NA
J gene: TRBJ1-1
V gene: TRBV9
clone size: once
CDR3 length: 14

CDR3 DNA: TGTGCCAGCAAAGTAAAGCCGGGGTCGGCTGAGACCCAGTACTTC
CDR3 protein: CASKVKPGSAETQYF
D gene: NA
J gene: TRBJ2-5
V gene: TRBV6-5
clone size: NA
CDR3 length: 15

CDR3 DNA: TGTGCCAGCAGCATCAGGGAGGCAGAGACCCAGTACTTC
CDR3 protein: CASSIREAETQYF
D gene: NA
J gene: TRBJ2-5
V gene: TRBV6-5
clone size: NA
CDR3 length: 13